The rows below give T cell receptor beta chains drawn from one sample of a study of blood T cell repertoires in COVID-19. Clones were sequenced by immunoSEQ multiplex PCR, and TCRdb holds only the in-frame ones, with some missing. The repertoire holds 200,000 to 250,000 clones, roughly four fifths seen once, with 3.4% in the top ten. Sequencing was performed on peripheral blood. Receptors originate from a woman between 18 and 30 years old with acute or convalescent COVID-19. Each CDR3 is given with its conserved first and last residue. The order of the fields is J gene, D gene, clone size, V gene, CDR3 protein, CDR3 DNA. A D gene is named only where the DNA matches it firmly. Some rows have no size entry. The others give once, few or many, or a class for an expanded clone.

TRBJ2-2 NA NA TRBV27 CASMYGAGELFF TGTGCCAGCATGTACGGGGCCGGGGAGCTGTTTTTT
TRBJ1-1 NA few TRBV12-3/TRBV12-4 CASTKRGMRAFF TGTGCCAGCACCAAACGGGGAATGAGAGCTTTCTTT
TRBJ1-2 NA NA TRBV7-9 CASSPPPPRGPLYGYTF TGTGCCAGCAGCCCCCCTCCCCCCCGGGGTCCCCTCTATGGCTACACCTTC
TRBJ1-1 NA NA TRBV29-1 CSVERPSRRPEAFF TGCAGCGTTGAACGGCCATCAAGGCGGCCTGAAGCTTTCTTT
TRBJ2-5 TRBD2 NA TRBV3-1/TRBV3-2 CASSQGLAGEGETQYF TGTGCCAGCAGCCAAGGACTAGCGGGAGAGGGGGAGACCCAGTACTTC
TRBJ1-4 TRBD1 once TRBV19 CASPDRGREKLFF TGTGCCAGTCCTGACAGGGGGCGTGAAAAACTGTTTTTT
TRBJ2-5 NA few TRBV19 CASTWGQGETQYF TGTGCCAGTACTTGGGGGCAGGGAGAGACCCAGTACTTC
TRBJ1-1 NA NA TRBV6-5 CASKGRPSNTEAFF TGTGCCAGCAAGGGGAGGCCGTCAAACACTGAAGCTTTCTTT
TRBJ2-7 TRBD2 NA TRBV4-2 CASSQKGLAGPEQYF TGTGCCAGCAGCCAAAAAGGACTAGCGGGGCCCGAGCAGTACTTC
TRBJ1-1 NA NA TRBV2 CASSGGFWNTEAFF TGTGCCAGCAGTGGAGGGTTTTGGAACACTGAAGCTTTCTTT
TRBJ2-7 NA once TRBV3-1/TRBV3-2 CASSQDVDTAIYEQYF TGTGCCAGCAGCCAAGATGTGGACACGGCAATCTACGAGCAGTACTTC
TRBJ2-2 NA few TRBV19 CATYGRGDDTGELFF TGTGCCACCTACGGCAGGGGGGATGACACCGGGGAGCTGTTTTTT
TRBJ2-7 TRBD2 NA TRBV13 CASSGYGLAGSSYEQYF TGTGCCAGCAGCGGCTATGGCCTAGCGGGGTCTTCCTACGAGCAGTACTTC
TRBJ2-3 TRBD1 NA TRBV11-2 CASSPIRGRADTQYF TGTGCCAGCAGCCCGATCAGGGGGCGCGCAGATACGCAGTATTTT
TRBJ2-5 NA NA TRBV5-6 CASSPPTFQETQYF TGTGCCAGCAGCCCTCCTACCTTCCAAGAGACCCAGTACTTC
TRBJ1-5 TRBD1 once TRBV27 CASSLIFGTGPNQPQHF TGTGCCAGCAGTTTAATTTTCGGGACAGGGCCTAATCAGCCCCAGCATTTT